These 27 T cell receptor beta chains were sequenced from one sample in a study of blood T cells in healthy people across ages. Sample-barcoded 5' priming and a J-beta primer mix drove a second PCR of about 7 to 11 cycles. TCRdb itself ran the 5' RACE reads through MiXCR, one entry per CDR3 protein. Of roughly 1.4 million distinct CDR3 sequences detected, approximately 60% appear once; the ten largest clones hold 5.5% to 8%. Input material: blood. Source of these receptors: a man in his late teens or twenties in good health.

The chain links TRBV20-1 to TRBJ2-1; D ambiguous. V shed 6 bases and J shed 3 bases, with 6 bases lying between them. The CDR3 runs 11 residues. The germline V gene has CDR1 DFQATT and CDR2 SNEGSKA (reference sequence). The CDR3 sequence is CSATDYNEQFF. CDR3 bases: TGCAGTGCCACGGACTACAATGAGCAGTTCTTC.

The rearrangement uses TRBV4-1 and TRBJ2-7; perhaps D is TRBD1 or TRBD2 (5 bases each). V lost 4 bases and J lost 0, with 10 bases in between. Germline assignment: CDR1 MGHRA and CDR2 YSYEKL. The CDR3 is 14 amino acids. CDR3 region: CASSLGTPSYEQYF. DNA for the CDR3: TGCGCCAGCAGCCTCGGGACCCCCTCCTACGAGCAGTACTTC.

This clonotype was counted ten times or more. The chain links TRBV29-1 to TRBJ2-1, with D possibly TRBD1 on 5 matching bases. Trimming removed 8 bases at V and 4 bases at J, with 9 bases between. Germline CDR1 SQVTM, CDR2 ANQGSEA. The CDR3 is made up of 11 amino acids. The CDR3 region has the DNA TGCAGCTGGGGCTTATACAATGAGCAGTTCTTC. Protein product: CSWGLYNEQFF.

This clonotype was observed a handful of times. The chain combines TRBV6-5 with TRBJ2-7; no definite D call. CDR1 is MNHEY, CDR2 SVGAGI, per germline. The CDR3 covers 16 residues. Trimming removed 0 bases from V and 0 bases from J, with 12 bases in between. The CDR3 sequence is CASSYSVLYNSYEQYF. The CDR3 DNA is TGTGCCAGCAGTTACTCGGTCCTGTATAACTCCTACGAGCAGTACTTC.

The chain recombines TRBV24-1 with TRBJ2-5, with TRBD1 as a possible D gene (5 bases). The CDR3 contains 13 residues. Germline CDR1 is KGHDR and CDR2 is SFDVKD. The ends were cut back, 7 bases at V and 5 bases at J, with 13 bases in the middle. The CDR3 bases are TGTGCCACCAGAGCTAGGGCAGGGGAGACCCAGTACTTC. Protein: CATRARAGETQYF.

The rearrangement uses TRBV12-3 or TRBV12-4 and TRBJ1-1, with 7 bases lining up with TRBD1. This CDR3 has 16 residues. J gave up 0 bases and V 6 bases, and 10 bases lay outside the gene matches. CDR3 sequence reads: CASRRGQYVMNTEAFF. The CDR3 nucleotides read TGTGCCAGCAGGCGGGGACAGTACGTAATGAACACTGAAGCTTTCTTT.

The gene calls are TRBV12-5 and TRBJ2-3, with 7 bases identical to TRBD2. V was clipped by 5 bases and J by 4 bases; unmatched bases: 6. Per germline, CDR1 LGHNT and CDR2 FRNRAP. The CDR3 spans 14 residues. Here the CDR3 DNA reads TGTGCTAGTGGTACGGGGGAGGGCGCAGATACGCAGTATTTT. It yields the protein CASGTGEGADTQYF. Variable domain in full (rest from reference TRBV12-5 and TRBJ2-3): DARVTQTPRHKVTEMGQEVTMRCQPILGHNTVFWYRQTMMQGLELLAYFRNRAPLDDSGMPKDRFSAEMPDATLATLKIQPSEPRDSAVYFCASGTGEGADTQYFGPGTRLTVL.

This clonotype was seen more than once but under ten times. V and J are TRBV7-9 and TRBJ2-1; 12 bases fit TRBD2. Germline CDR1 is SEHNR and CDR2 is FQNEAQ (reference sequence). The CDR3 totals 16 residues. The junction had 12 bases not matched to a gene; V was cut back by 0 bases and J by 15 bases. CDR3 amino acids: CASSLAQAGTSGFMFF. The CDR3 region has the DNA TGTGCCAGCAGCTTAGCGCAGGCCGGGACTAGCGGGTTTATGTTCTTC.

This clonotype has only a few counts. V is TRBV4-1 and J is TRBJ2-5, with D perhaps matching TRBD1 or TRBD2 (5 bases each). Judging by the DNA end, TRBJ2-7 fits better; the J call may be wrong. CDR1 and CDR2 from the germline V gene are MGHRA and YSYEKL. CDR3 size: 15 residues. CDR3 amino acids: CASSQPTGTYYEQYF. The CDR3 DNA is TGCGCCAGCAGCCAACCTACCGGGACGTACTACGAGCAGTACTTC.

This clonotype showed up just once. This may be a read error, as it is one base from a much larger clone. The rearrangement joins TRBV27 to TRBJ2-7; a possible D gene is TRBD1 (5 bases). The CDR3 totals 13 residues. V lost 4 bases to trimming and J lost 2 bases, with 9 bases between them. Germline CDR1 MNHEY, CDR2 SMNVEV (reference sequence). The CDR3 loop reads CASSWGRPYEQYF. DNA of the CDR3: TGTGCCAGCAGTTGGGGCAGACCCTACGAGCAGTACTTC.

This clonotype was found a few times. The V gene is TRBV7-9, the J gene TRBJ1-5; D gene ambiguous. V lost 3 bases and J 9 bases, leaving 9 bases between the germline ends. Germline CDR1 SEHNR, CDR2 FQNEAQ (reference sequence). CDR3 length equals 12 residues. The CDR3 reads CASSFVNRPQHF. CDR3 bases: TGTGCCAGCAGCTTCGTTAATAGGCCCCAGCATTTT.

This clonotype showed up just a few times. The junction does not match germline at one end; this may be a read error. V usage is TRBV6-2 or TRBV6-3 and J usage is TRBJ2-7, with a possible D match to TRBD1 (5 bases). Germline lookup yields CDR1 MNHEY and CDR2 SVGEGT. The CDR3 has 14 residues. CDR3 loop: CASSYRGHSNEQYF. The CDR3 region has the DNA TGTGCCAGCAGTTACAGAGGACACTCCAACGAGCAGTACTTC.

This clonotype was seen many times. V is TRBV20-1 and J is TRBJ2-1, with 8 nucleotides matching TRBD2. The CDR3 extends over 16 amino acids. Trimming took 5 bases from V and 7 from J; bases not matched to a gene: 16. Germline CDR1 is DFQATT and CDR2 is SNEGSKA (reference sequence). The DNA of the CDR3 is TGCAGTGCTCCCTTACTTGCCAGCGGGAGCGGGAATGAGCAGTTCTTC. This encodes CSAPLLASGSGNEQFF.

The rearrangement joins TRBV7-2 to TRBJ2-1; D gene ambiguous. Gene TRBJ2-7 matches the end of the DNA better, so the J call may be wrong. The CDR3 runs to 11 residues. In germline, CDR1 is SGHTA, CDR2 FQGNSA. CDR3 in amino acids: CASSARNEQYF. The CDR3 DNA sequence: TGTGCCAGCAGCGCACGCAATGAGCAGTACTTC.

CDR3 coding DNA: TGCAGTGCTAGAGACAAGGACAGTTACACTGAAGCTTTCTTT. It encodes CSARDKDSYTEAFF. The J gene is TRBJ1-1, the V gene TRBV20-1, with D possibly TRBD1 on 6 matching bases. V lost 0 bases, J lost 3 bases, and 11 bases lay in between. The CDR3 runs 14 residues. Per the germline V gene, CDR1 is DFQATT and CDR2 is SNEGSKA (reference sequence).

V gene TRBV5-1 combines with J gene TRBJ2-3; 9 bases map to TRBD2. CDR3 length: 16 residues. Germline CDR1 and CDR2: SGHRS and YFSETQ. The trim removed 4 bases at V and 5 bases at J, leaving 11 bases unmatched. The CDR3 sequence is CASSAWTSASGDTQYF. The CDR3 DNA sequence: TGCGCCAGCAGCGCATGGACTAGCGCGAGCGGAGATACGCAGTATTTT.

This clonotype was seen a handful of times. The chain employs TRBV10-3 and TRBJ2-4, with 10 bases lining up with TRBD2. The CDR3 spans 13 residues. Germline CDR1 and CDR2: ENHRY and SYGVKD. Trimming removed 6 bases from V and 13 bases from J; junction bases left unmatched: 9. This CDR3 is CAIREREGLQQYF. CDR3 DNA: TGTGCCATCAGGGAGCGGGAGGGCCTTCAGCAGTACTTC.

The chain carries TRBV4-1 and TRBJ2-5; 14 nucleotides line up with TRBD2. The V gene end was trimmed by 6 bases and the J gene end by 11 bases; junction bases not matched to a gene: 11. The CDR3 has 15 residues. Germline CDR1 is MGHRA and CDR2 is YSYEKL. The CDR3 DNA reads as TGCGCCAGCAGGCCCGGACTAGCGGGGGGCTGGGAGCAGTACTTC. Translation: CASRPGLAGGWEQYF.

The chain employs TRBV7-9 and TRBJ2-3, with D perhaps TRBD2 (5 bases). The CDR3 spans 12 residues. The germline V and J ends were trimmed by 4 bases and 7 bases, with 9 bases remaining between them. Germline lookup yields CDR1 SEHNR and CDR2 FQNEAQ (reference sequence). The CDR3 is CASSSRLNTQYF. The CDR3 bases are TGTGCCAGCAGCTCCCGACTAAATACGCAGTATTTT.

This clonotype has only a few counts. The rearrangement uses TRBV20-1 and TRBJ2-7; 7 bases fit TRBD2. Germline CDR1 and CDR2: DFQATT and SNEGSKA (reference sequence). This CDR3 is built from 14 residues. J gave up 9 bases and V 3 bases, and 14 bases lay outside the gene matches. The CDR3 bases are TGCAGTGCTAGCCCCCGGGAGGAGTTTTCTCGGCAGTACTTC. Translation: CSASPREEFSRQYF.

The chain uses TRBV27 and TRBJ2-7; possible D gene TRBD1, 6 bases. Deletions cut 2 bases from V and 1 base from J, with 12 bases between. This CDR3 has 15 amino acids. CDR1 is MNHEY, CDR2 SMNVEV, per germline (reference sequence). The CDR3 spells CASSLTPGQSYEQYF. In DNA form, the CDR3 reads TGTGCCAGCAGTTTAACCCCGGGACAATCCTACGAGCAGTACTTC.

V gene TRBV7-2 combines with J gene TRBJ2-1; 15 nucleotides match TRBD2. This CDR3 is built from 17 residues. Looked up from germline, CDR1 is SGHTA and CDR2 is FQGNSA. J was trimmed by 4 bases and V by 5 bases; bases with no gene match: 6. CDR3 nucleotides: TGTGCCAGCAGCGTCGGACTAGCGGGGGGGCCATACAATGAGCAGTTCTTC. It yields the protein CASSVGLAGGPYNEQFF.

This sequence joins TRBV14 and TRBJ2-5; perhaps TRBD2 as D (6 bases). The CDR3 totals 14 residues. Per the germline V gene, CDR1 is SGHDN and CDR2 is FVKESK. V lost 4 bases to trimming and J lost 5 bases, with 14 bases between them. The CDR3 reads CASSPGESMETQYF. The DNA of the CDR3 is TGTGCCAGCAGCCCGGGAGAGTCAATGGAGACCCAGTACTTC. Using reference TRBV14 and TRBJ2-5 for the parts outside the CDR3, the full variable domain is EAGVTQFPSHSVIEKGQTVTLRCDPISGHDNLYWYRRVMGKEIKFLLHFVKESKQDESGMPNNRFLAERTGGTYSTLKVQPAELEDSGVYFCASSPGESMETQYFGPGTRLLVL.

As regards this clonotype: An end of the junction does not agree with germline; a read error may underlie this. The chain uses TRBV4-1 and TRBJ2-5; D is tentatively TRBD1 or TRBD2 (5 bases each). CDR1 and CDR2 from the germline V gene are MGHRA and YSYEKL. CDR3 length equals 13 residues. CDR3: CASGGEGQETQSF. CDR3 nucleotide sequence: TGCGCCAGTGGGGGAGAGGGTCAAGAGACCCAGTCCTTC.

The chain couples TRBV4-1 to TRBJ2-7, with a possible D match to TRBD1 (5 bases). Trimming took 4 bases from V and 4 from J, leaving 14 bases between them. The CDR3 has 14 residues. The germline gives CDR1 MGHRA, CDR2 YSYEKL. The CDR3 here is CASSPRWGGYEQYF. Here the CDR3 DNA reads TGCGCCAGCAGCCCCAGATGGGGCGGATACGAGCAGTACTTC.

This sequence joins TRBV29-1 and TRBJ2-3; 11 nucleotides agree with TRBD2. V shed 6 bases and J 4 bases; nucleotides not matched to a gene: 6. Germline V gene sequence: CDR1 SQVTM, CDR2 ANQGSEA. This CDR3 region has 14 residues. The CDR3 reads CSVTSGSGADTQYF. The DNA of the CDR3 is TGCAGCGTAACTAGCGGGAGTGGCGCAGATACGCAGTATTTT.

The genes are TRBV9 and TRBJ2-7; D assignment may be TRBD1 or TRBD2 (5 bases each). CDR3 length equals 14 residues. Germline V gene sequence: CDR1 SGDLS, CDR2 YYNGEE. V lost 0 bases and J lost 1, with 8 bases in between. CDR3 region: CASSVGGWSYEQYF. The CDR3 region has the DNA TGTGCCAGCAGCGTAGGGGGGTGGTCCTACGAGCAGTACTTC.